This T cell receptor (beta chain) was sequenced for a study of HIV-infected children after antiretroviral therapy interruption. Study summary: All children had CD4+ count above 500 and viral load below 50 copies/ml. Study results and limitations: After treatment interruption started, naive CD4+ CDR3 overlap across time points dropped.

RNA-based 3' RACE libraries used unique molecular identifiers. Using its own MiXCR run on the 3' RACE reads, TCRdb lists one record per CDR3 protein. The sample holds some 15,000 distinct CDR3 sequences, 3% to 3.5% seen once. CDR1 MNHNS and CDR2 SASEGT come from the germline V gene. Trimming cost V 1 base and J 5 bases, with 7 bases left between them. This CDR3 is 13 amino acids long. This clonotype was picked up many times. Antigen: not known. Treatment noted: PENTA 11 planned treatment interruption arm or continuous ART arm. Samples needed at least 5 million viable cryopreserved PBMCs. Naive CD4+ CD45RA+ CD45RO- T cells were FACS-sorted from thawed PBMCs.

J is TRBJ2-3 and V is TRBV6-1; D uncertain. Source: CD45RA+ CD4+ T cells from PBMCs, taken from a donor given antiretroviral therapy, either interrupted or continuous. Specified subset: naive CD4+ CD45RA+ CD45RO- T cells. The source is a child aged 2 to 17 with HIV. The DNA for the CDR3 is TGTGCCAGCAGTGAAGTCGCGGAAGATACGCAGTATTTT. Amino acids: CASSEVAEDTQYF.